This note documents a single T cell receptor (beta chain) sequence. Its antigen is not known. The data derive from a study of beta chain features in type 1 diabetes. Findings and limits, study-wide: Whether TCRB rearrangement is influenced by HLA type went unresolved here. Sequencing used cDNA, and cells with high TCR expression could therefore be over-represented. Shortening that was moderate but significant affected the TCRB CDR3s of Type 1 diabetes patients in all four CD4+ subsets.

Sorted cells reached over 95% purity in every population. The CDR3 length is 15 residues. V was trimmed by 1 base and J by 0 bases, leaving 13 bases between them. CDR1 is SQVTM and CDR2 is ANQGSEA in the germline V gene. The authors reverse transcribed all of the isolated RNA, so sequencing captured expressed TCRB transcripts. Regulatory, naive and central memory T cell samples averaged roughly 3.8 million reads. The table came from immunoSEQ multiplex PCR; TCRdb's copy has only in-frame clones and leaves some out. The top ten hold around 0.04% of the sample, which has about 710,000 clones, roughly an eighth seen once.

The origin of this receptor is a man between 18 and 35 years old with type 1 diabetes. The chain combines TRBV29-1 with TRBJ2-7; D could derive from TRBD1 or TRBD2 (5 bases each). The sequencing input was naive CD4+ T cells from blood. The CDR3 region has the DNA TGCAGCGTTGAAGTCCCGAGGGGCCTCTCCTACGAGCAGTACTTC. This sequence encodes CSVEVPRGLSYEQYF.